The 29 T cell receptor beta chains in this list originate from one sample, sequenced in a study of tumor-infiltrating lymphocytes in primary liver carcinoma. Co-extraction of both nucleic acids (RNA and DNA) used about 17-33 mg of unsorted bulk tissue. With roughly 0.5 ug total RNA as template and a constant-region primer, TCR beta cDNA was made. Investigators got TCR beta libraries out of three nested multiplex PCR rounds, done with slightly modified ARM-PCR. The opening two PCR rounds, roughly 11 cycles each, paired TRBV1-TRBV30 forward primers with a C-beta reverse primer. Each CDR3 protein gets one entry after TCRdb re-called the multiplex PCR reads with MiXCR. The table has 80,000 or so distinct CDR3 sequences, roughly two thirds seen once. Sequenced input: liver tumor tissue from sampling region 4. Subset of the sample: tumor region T4, right-lateral pole. These receptors came from an older woman with primary liver carcinoma and hepatitis B virus infection.

V is TRBV18 and J is TRBJ1-1; D may be TRBD1 (6 bases). This CDR3 has 15 amino acids. CDR1 and CDR2 (germline): KGHSH, LQKENI. V was clipped by 2 bases and J by 5 bases, with 15 bases between them. CDR3 region: CASSPGVGGLTEAFF. DNA for the CDR3: TGTGCCAGCTCACCAGGGGTAGGGGGGCTTACTGAAGCTTTCTTT.

Note on this clonotype: One junction end disagrees with the germline gene, perhaps due to a read error. V usage is TRBV11-2 and J usage is TRBJ2-3; unclear D gene. CDR3 length equals 13 residues. Per the germline V gene, CDR1 is SGHAT and CDR2 is FQNNGV. In nucleotides, the CDR3 is TGTGCCAGCAGCCTCCCCGTCATAGATACGCGGTATTTT. Translated, it gives CASSLPVIDTRYF.

By proportion, this clonotype is large (0.1 to 1%). CDR3 region: CASSLSFRPLRTDTQYF. In DNA form, the CDR3 reads TGTGCCAGCAGCTTATCGTTTCGGCCGCTACGGACAGATACGCAGTATTTT. The chain uses TRBV11-3 and TRBJ2-3; no clear D gene. Between the trimmed V and J ends, which lost 2 bases and 3 bases, there was a span of 18 bases. Germline CDR1 reads SGHNT; CDR2 reads YENEEA. The CDR3 runs 17 residues.

Comment on this clonotype: A junction boundary mismatches the germline segment, possibly from a read error. The chain uses TRBV11-3 and TRBJ2-1; D gene uncertain. The CDR3 consists of 17 residues. Germline loops: CDR1 SGHNT, CDR2 YENEEA. The CDR3 spells CASSLGTAPRTYNELFF. The CDR3 nucleotides read TGTGCCAGCAGCTTAGGGACCGCACCCCGAACATACAATGAGCTGTTCTTC.

V usage is TRBV6-5 and J usage is TRBJ2-1; D is ambiguous. Per germline, CDR1 MNHEY and CDR2 SVGAGI. Trimming stripped 0 bases from V and 13 bases from J, with 19 bases between. There are 15 residues in the CDR3. DNA for the CDR3: TGTGCCAGCAGTTACTCGATCGCCGGCCTCTACGAACAGTTCTTC. It codes for CASSYSIAGLYEQFF.

In the case of this clonotype: A junction boundary mismatches the germline segment, possibly from a read error. This rearrangement joins TRBV2 to TRBJ2-3; D uncertain. Germline values: CDR1 SNHLY, CDR2 FYNNEI. The CDR3 spans 13 residues. The CDR3 spells CACRNTRTDTQYF. CDR3 DNA: TGTGCCTGCAGAAATACCCGCACAGATACGCAGTATTTT.

The chain carries TRBV18 and TRBJ1-1; D perhaps matches TRBD1 (5 bases). V was shortened by 8 bases and J by 4 bases, with 20 bases between the two germline ends. Germline V gene sequence: CDR1 KGHSH, CDR2 LQKENI. The CDR3 contains 15 residues. The CDR3 nucleotides read TGTGCCAGCGCGGGGCAGAGTCCCCGACTCACTGAAGCTTTCTTT. Residues: CASAGQSPRLTEAFF.

Remarks on this clonotype: A junction boundary mismatches the germline segment, possibly from a read error. V gene TRBV4-1 combines with J gene TRBJ2-7; D gene uncertain. Germline values: CDR1 MGHRA, CDR2 YSYEKL. The CDR3 is 14 amino acids. CDR3 sequence: CASSQPRTPYEQHF. The CDR3 bases are TGCGCCAGCAGCCAGCCCAGGACCCCCTACGAGCAGCACTTC.

The rearrangement links TRBV6-6 to TRBJ2-1, with 15 positions matching TRBD2. CDR3 length: 15 amino acids. Germline V lookup: CDR1 MNHNY, CDR2 SVGAGI (reference sequence). The CDR3 spells CAGSKGLAGGGEQFF. The CDR3 DNA sequence: TGTGCAGGCAGTAAGGGACTAGCGGGAGGAGGTGAGCAGTTCTTC.

This clonotype was found many times. CDR3 sequence (DNA): TGTGCCAGCTCCCCTTTCAATCTTGGGCCCCAGTACTTC. Translation: CASSPFNLGPQYF. V and J are TRBV7-8 and TRBJ2-5, with D unresolved. Trimming took 8 bases from V and 9 from J, leaving 19 bases between them. CDR3 length: 13 amino acids. CDR1 and CDR2 (germline): SGHVS, FQNEAQ.

Details on this clonotype: This likely comes from a read error, as the CDR3 has no conserved phenylalanine or tryptophan at its end. This chain joins TRBV12-3 or TRBV12-4 and TRBJ2-5; either TRBD1 or TRBD2 may supply D (5 bases each). This CDR3 spans 15 amino acids. CDR3 protein: CANSLGLTGPETQYS. The CDR3 DNA reads as TGTGCCAACAGTTTGGGCCTAACGGGACCAGAGACCCAGTACTCC.

This clonotype occurred once. A read error may account for a junction end that differs from germline. The chain employs TRBV28 and TRBJ1-1; D is ambiguous. Per the germline V gene, CDR1 is MDHEN and CDR2 is SYDVKM. This CDR3 contains 15 residues. The CDR3 region has the DNA TGTGCCAGCAGCCACGAACCGACGGGGAACACTGAATCTTTCTTT. This translates into CASSHEPTGNTESFF.

This clonotype was picked up one time. The CDR3 DNA reads as TGTGTCAACAGTTTCAAGGACAGGTTCTCTGGGGCCAACGTCCTGACTTTC. Its protein is CVNSFKDRFSGANVLTF. This chain uses TRBV11-1 with TRBJ2-6; 7 positions match TRBD1. Germline CDR1 is SGHAT and CDR2 is FQDESV (reference sequence). The CDR3 is 17 residues long.

A word on this clonotype: Since a much larger clone is just one base distant, this may be a read error. The rearrangement joins TRBV5-1 to TRBJ2-7; 8 bases are shared with TRBD1. The V gene's germline CDR1 is SGHRS and CDR2 YFSETQ. The CDR3 spans 15 residues. With 3 bases clipped from V and 2 bases from J, the junction kept 7 bases outside the gene matches. This CDR3 is CASSSADREPYEQYF. The CDR3 DNA reads TGCGCCAGCAGCTCCGCGGACAGGGAGCCCTACGAGCAGTACTTC.

With respect to this clonotype: This may stem from a read error, because a much larger clone lies one nucleotide away. The CDR3 loop is CASSDSDTGGLFF. The CDR3 DNA is TGTGCCAGCAGTGACTCGGACACCGGGGGGCTGTTTTTT. The chain uses TRBV6-4 and TRBJ2-2, with a possible D match to TRBD2 (6 bases). Germline CDR1 MRHNA, CDR2 SNTAGT. The CDR3 covers 13 residues.

Comment on this clonotype: Just one base apart from a much larger clone, this may be a read error. This chain uses TRBV7-8 with TRBJ2-2, with TRBD2 matching over 11 bases. This CDR3 spans 16 amino acids. CDR1 is SGHVS and CDR2 is FQNEAQ in the germline V gene. The CDR3 reads CASILVASGRTGELFF. The CDR3 coding sequence is TGTGCCAGCATCTTAGTGGCTAGCGGGAGGACCGGGGAGCTGTTTTTT.

This clonotype is termed medium-sized. The J gene is TRBJ2-7, the V gene TRBV11-1; D is undetermined. The germline CDR1 and CDR2 sequences are SGHAT and FQDESV (reference sequence). Trimming shortened V by 5 bases and J by 1 base, and 15 bases separated the two germline ends. The CDR3 is 15 residues long. This CDR3 is CASSPVRARSYEQYF. The CDR3 DNA sequence: TGTGCCAGCAGCCCCGTCCGTGCCAGGTCCTACGAGCAGTACTTC.

The chain is built from TRBV11-1 and TRBJ2-2; D might be TRBD2 (6 bases). The CDR3 loop spans 14 amino acids. The germline gives CDR1 SGHAT, CDR2 FQDESV (reference sequence). The CDR3 DNA reads as TGTACCGGGAGACCGAGCCTTGACACCGGGGAGCTGTTTTTT. As protein: CTGRPSLDTGELFF. Combining the CDR3 with reference TRBV11-1 and TRBJ2-2 gives the whole variable domain EAEVAQSPRYKITEKSQAVAFWCDPISGHATLYWYRQILGQGPELLVQFQDESVVDDSQLPKDRFSAERLKGVDSTLKIQPAELGDSAMYLCTGRPSLDTGELFFGEGSRLTVL.

This clonotype was seen only a few times. One end of the junction does not line up with germline, which may come from a read error. The gene calls are TRBV29-1 and TRBJ2-2; 9 positions match TRBD2. The CDR3 spans 14 residues. The germline V gene has CDR1 SQVTM and CDR2 ANQGSEA. CDR3 amino acids: CSIEGTSRTGELFF. Here the CDR3 DNA reads TGTAGCATTGAAGGGACTAGCCGGACGGGGGAGCTGTTTTTT.

This clonotype is classed as medium-sized (0.01 to 0.1%). The chain couples TRBV6-6 to TRBJ1-1, with 7 bases that match TRBD1. Germline CDR1 is MNHNY and CDR2 is SVGAGI (reference sequence). V trimming: 7 bases; J trimming: 5 bases; junction bases outside the gene matches: 7. The CDR3 length is 13 residues. The CDR3 DNA is TGTGCCAGCAAGAAGACAGGGCGGACTGAAGCTTTCTTT. This translates into CASKKTGRTEAFF.

About this clonotype: Likely a read error: the CDR3 ends without its conserved phenylalanine or tryptophan. The rearrangement uses TRBV28 and TRBJ2-5; D remains ambiguous. In germline, CDR1 is MDHEN, CDR2 SYDVKM. This CDR3 has 13 residues. The CDR3 here is CASSPGSQENQYS. DNA for the CDR3: TGTGCAAGCAGTCCTGGGTCTCAAGAGAACCAGTACTCC.

The chain joins TRBV4-2 to TRBJ1-5; TRBD1 matches at 12 bases. The CDR3 consists of 19 residues. Germline CDR1 reads LGHNA; CDR2 reads YNFKEQ. V was clipped by 3 bases and J by 0 bases; unmatched bases: 9. The CDR3 DNA reads as TGTGCCAGCAGCCAGGGGACAGGGGGCATCCCGAATAGCAATCAGCCCCAGCATTTT. Residues: CASSQGTGGIPNSNQPQHF.

On this clonotype itself: One end of the junction does not line up with germline, which may come from a read error. V usage is TRBV10-3 and J usage is TRBJ2-7, with TRBD2 as a possible D gene (9 bases). The CDR3 consists of 13 residues. The germline V gene has CDR1 ENHRY and CDR2 SYGVKD. As DNA, the CDR3 is TGTGCCACCAGCGGGGGGACAGGCTACGGGCAGTACTTC. Protein sequence: CATSGGTGYGQYF.

This chain connects TRBV11-2 to TRBJ2-5; D is ambiguous. Germline V lookup: CDR1 SGHAT, CDR2 FQNNGV. The length of the CDR3 is 13 residues. Trimming shortened V by 0 bases and J by 10 bases, and 12 bases separated the two germline ends. CDR3 nucleotide sequence: TGTGCCAGCAGCTTAGATCGCGGTGGGATCCAGTACTTC. As protein: CASSLDRGGIQYF.

The chain couples TRBV29-1 to TRBJ2-5; the D is unclear. This CDR3 spans 15 amino acids. Deletions cut 3 bases from V and 1 base from J, with 15 bases between. CDR1 SQVTM and CDR2 ANQGSEA come from the germline V gene. The CDR3 protein is CSVEGIFDFQETQYF. CDR3 DNA: TGCAGCGTTGAGGGGATCTTTGACTTCCAAGAGACCCAGTACTTC.

This chain links TRBV7-9 with TRBJ2-7; D is uncertain. CDR1 and CDR2 (germline): SEHNR, FQNEAQ (reference sequence). V was trimmed by 1 base and J by 2 bases, leaving 12 bases between them. The CDR3 extends over 15 amino acids. CDR3 sequence reads: CASSLGAPAPYEQYF. CDR3 sequence (DNA): TGTGCCAGCAGCTTAGGTGCGCCAGCCCCCTACGAGCAGTACTTC.

To note about this clonotype: This CDR3 is missing its conserved last phenylalanine or tryptophan, likely due to a read error. This rearrangement joins TRBV11-3 to TRBJ2-1; 10 bases are a match to TRBD2. CDR3 length: 15 amino acids. Germline V gene lookup returns CDR1 SGHNT and CDR2 YENEEA. With V trimmed by 6 bases and J by 9 bases, 11 bases remained unmatched. CDR3 sequence (DNA): TGTGCCAGCAGATTATCCGGGACTAGCGTCGGTGAGCAGTTCTTA. It specifies CASRLSGTSVGEQFL.

As regards this clonotype: Because it lacks the conserved phenylalanine or tryptophan at the end, this CDR3 is likely a read error. This chain joins TRBV6-5 and TRBJ2-5; D is undetermined. In germline, CDR1 is MNHEY, CDR2 SVGAGI. The CDR3 extends over 16 amino acids. The V end lost 1 base, the J end lost 4 bases, and 16 bases lay between the germline ends. The CDR3 region is CASSYYSSQSLETQYL. In DNA, the CDR3 is TGTGCCAGCAGTTACTACTCGTCGCAGTCCCTAGAGACCCAGTACTTA.

Turning to this clonotype: In this CDR3 the conserved last residue, phenylalanine or tryptophan, is missing, so a read error is likely. The rearrangement links TRBV11-2 to TRBJ1-2; D possibly corresponds to TRBD1 (5 bases). Trimming left V 6 bases short and J 5 bases short, with 13 bases between. Germline CDR1 reads SGHAT; CDR2 reads FQNNGV. The CDR3 spans 13 residues. The CDR3: CASSSGTEYGYTS. CDR3 DNA: TGTGCCAGCAGTTCCGGGACGGAGTATGGCTACACCTCA.